These 11 T cell receptor beta chains came from one sample sequenced in a study of T-cell memory formation after mild COVID-19. TCRdb re-derived calls from the 5' RACE reads in MiXCR, one entry per CDR3 protein. Of approximately 490,000 distinct CDR3 sequences in the sample, about 20% are singletons; the top ten hold roughly an eighth. Input material: PBMCs or a T cell subset sorted from them (not recorded which). Receptor source: an adult woman who had mild COVID-19 (a few samples of this study predate the infection). Cell type and time point are not known.

This clonotype was counted at least ten times. CDR3 sequence reads: CASSEGINEQYF. The CDR3, as DNA: TGTGCCAGCAGCGAGGGGATCAACGAGCAGTACTTC. V gene TRBV28 combines with J gene TRBJ2-7; possibly TRBD1 or TRBD2 for D (5 bases each). The CDR3 runs 12 residues. Germline CDR1 is MDHEN and CDR2 is SYDVKM. V lost 6 bases, J lost 5 bases, and 11 bases lay in between.

This clonotype was counted between two and nine times. The rearrangement links TRBV3-1 to TRBJ2-2, with D possibly matching TRBD2 (6 bases). The CDR3 extends over 17 amino acids. The germline V and J ends were trimmed by 7 bases and 1 base, with 19 bases remaining between them. The V gene's germline CDR1 is LGHDT and CDR2 YNNKEL (reference sequence). CDR3 DNA sequence: TGTGCCAGCACCTCAACGGGAGCAAGGTTGAACACCGGGGAGCTGTTTTTT. Amino acids: CASTSTGARLNTGELFF.

Written as DNA, the CDR3 is TGTGCCACTCACAGGGCTGGCGGGGAGCTGTTTTTT. Encoded protein: CATHRAGGELFF. This sequence joins TRBV10-3 and TRBJ2-2; D might be TRBD1 (6 bases). The CDR3 runs to 12 residues. V was shortened by 10 bases and J by 7 bases, with 13 bases between the two germline ends. Germline lookup yields CDR1 ENHRY and CDR2 SYGVKD.

This clonotype was recorded a few times. The chain couples TRBV15 to TRBJ2-7; TRBD2 might be the D (6 bases). The CDR3 sequence is 13 residues long. V shed 1 base and J shed 6 bases, with 10 bases lying between them. Germline assignment: CDR1 LNHNV and CDR2 YYDKDF (reference sequence). The CDR3 reads CATSRGGGVEQYF. The DNA for the CDR3 is TGTGCCACCAGCAGAGGCGGAGGGGTCGAGCAGTACTTC.

This clonotype was counted between two and nine times. CDR3 bases: TGTGCCAGCAGCTATAGTGGGGGGGGACAGGCCTACACCTTC. Its translation: CASSYSGGGQAYTF. The chain is built from TRBV12-3 or TRBV12-4 and TRBJ1-2; TRBD1 matches 8 bases. With 6 bases clipped from V and 10 bases from J, the junction kept 13 bases outside the gene matches. This CDR3 has 14 residues.

This rearrangement joins TRBV7-3 to TRBJ2-3; 7 positions match TRBD1. This CDR3 spans 16 amino acids. V was pared by 4 bases and J by 2 bases, with 9 bases of the junction left unmatched. CDR1 is SGHTA, CDR2 FQGTGA, per germline. The CDR3 sequence is CASSSQGGLNTDTQYF. In nucleotides, the CDR3 is TGTGCCAGCAGCTCACAAGGGGGCCTAAACACAGATACGCAGTATTTT. The full variable domain, completed using reference TRBV7-3 and TRBJ2-3, is GAGVSQTPSNKVTEKGKYVELRCDPISGHTALYWYRQSLGQGPEFLIYFQGTGAADDSGLPNDRFFAVRPEGSVSTLKIQRTERGDSAVYLCASSSQGGLNTDTQYFGPGTRLTVL.

This clonotype was picked up a small number of times. This chain links TRBV29-1 with TRBJ2-7; 16 bases are a match to TRBD2. The CDR3 has 15 residues. Germline V gene data show CDR1 as SQVTM and CDR2 as ANQGSEA. The ends lost 5 bases at V and 7 bases at J; junction bases unmatched: 8. The CDR3 nucleotides read TGCAGCGTTCGGGGGACTAGCGGGAGGGCGTGGGAGCAGTACTTC. Translated, it gives CSVRGTSGRAWEQYF.

V usage is TRBV7-9 and J usage is TRBJ2-7; 9 bases align to TRBD2. Germline loops: CDR1 SEHNR, CDR2 FQNEAQ (reference sequence). CDR3 length equals 16 residues. With V trimmed by 5 bases and J by 0 bases, 8 bases remained unmatched. CDR3 nucleotide sequence: TGTGCCAGCAGCATTTCTAGCGGGACCGTCTCCTACGAGCAGTACTTC. This gives the protein CASSISSGTVSYEQYF. Full variable domain (missing parts from reference TRBV7-9 and TRBJ2-7): DTGVSQNPRHKITKRGQNVTFRCDPISEHNRLYWYRQTLGQGPEFLTYFQNEAQLEKSRLLSDRFSAERPKGSFSTLEIQRTEQGDSAMYLCASSISSGTVSYEQYFGPGTRLTVT.

This clonotype showed up just a few times. V gene TRBV11-3 combines with J gene TRBJ2-2; 7 bases fit TRBD2. Germline V lookup: CDR1 SGHNT, CDR2 YENEEA. This CDR3 comprises 15 residues. J lost 5 bases, V lost 4 bases, and 7 bases had no gene match. The CDR3 reads CASSSRGSGTGELFF. The CDR3 DNA is TGTGCCAGCAGCTCCCGGGGTAGCGGGACCGGGGAGCTGTTTTTT.

A few counts support this clonotype. The chain couples TRBV11-2 to TRBJ1-1, with no clear D. V lost 0 bases to trimming and J lost 3 bases, with 5 bases between them. The CDR3 sequence is 13 residues long. Germline values: CDR1 SGHAT, CDR2 FQNNGV. The CDR3 sequence is CASSLETDTEAFF. CDR3 nucleotides: TGTGCCAGCAGCTTAGAGACGGACACTGAAGCTTTCTTT.

Only a few counts were recorded for this clonotype. The rearrangement links TRBV24-1 to TRBJ2-5, with TRBD2 as a possible D gene (6 bases). This CDR3 contains 14 residues. V was trimmed by 9 bases and J by 1 base, leaving 14 bases between them. Germline V gene sequence: CDR1 KGHDR, CDR2 SFDVKD. The chain's CDR3 is CATSPEGVQETQYF. CDR3 DNA: TGTGCCACCTCCCCGGAGGGCGTCCAAGAGACCCAGTACTTC.